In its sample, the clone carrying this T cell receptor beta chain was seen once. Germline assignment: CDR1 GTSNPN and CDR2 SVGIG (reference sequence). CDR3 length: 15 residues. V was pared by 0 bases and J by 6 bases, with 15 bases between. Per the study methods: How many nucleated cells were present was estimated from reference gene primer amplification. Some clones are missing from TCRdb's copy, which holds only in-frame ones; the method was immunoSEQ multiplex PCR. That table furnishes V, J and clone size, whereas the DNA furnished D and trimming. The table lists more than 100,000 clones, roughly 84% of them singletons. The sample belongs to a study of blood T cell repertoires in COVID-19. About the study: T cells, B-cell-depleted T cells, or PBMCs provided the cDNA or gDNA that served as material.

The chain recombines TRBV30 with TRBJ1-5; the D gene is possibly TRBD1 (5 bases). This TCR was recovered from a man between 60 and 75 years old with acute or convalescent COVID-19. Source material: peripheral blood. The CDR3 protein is CAWSVQRGSGQPQHF. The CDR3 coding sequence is TGTGCCTGGAGTGTACAGCGGGGGTCGGGTCAGCCCCAGCATTTT.